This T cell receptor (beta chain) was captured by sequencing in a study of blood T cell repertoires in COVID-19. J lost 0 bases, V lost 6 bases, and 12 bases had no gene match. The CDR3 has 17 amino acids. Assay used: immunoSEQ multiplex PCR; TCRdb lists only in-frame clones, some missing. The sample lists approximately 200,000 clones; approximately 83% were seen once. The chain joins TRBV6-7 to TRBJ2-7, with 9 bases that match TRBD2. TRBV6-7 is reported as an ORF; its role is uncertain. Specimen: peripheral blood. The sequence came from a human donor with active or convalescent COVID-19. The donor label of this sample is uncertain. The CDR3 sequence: CASSTPLGSGSSYEQYF. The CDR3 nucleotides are TGTGCCAGCAGCACGCCCCTTGGTAGCGGGAGCTCCTACGAGCAGTACTTC.